The present T cell receptor beta chain was sequenced within a study of shared clonotypes between healthy human individuals. Study-level points and caveats: Sharing across four donors was highest in naive CD4 (roughly 5%) and lowest in memory CD8 (0.4%).

To note about this clone: The antigen remains undetermined.

CD8 memory merged CD45RO+ with CCR7-negative CD45RA+ TemRA cells. The test was conducted at deep level. Profiling relied on immunoSEQ multiplex PCR, and the TCRdb table lists in-frame clones only, not all of them. This table holds about 320,000 clones, around 87% found once. The sample comprised memory CD8+ T cells sorted from blood. As to subset: CD45RO+ cells pooled with CCR7-negative TemRA cells. This sequence originates from a man younger than 35 in good health.

CDR3 sequence reads: CASSAADSWNTEAFF. The CDR3 DNA is TGTGCCAGCAGCGCGGCAGACAGCTGGAACACTGAAGCTTTCTTT. The chain couples TRBV5-4 to TRBJ1-1; possible D gene TRBD1, 5 bases. Germline V gene data show CDR1 as SGHNT and CDR2 as YYREEE (reference sequence). Trimming removed 4 bases at V and 1 base at J, with 14 bases between. The CDR3 consists of 15 residues.